These 31 T cell receptor beta chains share one sample of origin, sequenced in a study of blood T cell repertoires in COVID-19. Using immunoSEQ multiplex PCR, the repertoire was profiled, and TCRdb retains in-frame clones only, with some absent. Among roughly 330,000 clones listed, more than 75% were seen once. What was sequenced was PBMCs or T cells enriched from blood (not recorded which). Receptors originate from a woman between 25 and 40 years old who had recovered from COVID-19.

J is TRBJ1-1 and V is TRBV2; D is perhaps TRBD1 (6 bases). CDR1 and CDR2 (germline): SNHLY, FYNNEI. The CDR3 runs 15 residues. V was shortened by 0 bases and J by 3 bases, with 11 bases between the two germline ends. The CDR3 sequence: CASSEARGGYTEAFF. In DNA, the CDR3 is TGTGCCAGCAGTGAAGCGCGGGGGGGCTACACTGAAGCTTTCTTT.

With respect to this clone: The sample has other DNA sequences that encode this CDR3 too. The V call is TRBV7-2, the J call TRBJ1-4, with 8 nucleotides matching TRBD1. V lost 5 bases, J lost 7 bases, and 6 bases stayed unmatched. Germline CDR1 and CDR2: SGHTA and FQGNSA. The CDR3 covers 14 residues. This CDR3 reads CASSPDRGGEKLFF. As DNA, the CDR3 is TGTGCCAGCAGCCCTGACAGGGGCGGTGAAAAACTGTTTTTT.

The chain combines TRBV11-2 with TRBJ1-1; D is undetermined. V was clipped by 4 bases and J by 0 bases, with 12 bases between them. The V gene's germline CDR1 is SGHAT and CDR2 FQNNGV. The CDR3 contains 15 residues. CDR3 in DNA: TGTGCCAGCAGCTCGAGGGTGGGAGTGAACACTGAAGCTTTCTTT. Its translation is CASSSRVGVNTEAFF.

V usage is TRBV7-9 and J usage is TRBJ2-7; tentatively, D is TRBD2 (6 bases). V was clipped by 0 bases and J by 5 bases, with 11 bases between them. The CDR3 sequence is 14 residues long. The germline gives CDR1 SEHNR, CDR2 FQNEAQ (reference sequence). CDR3 loop: CASSLAVGGHEQYF. For the CDR3, the DNA is TGTGCCAGCAGCTTAGCGGTGGGAGGCCACGAGCAGTACTTC.

This clone was observed once. This chain joins TRBV18 and TRBJ1-3; D uncertain. Germline assignment: CDR1 KGHSH and CDR2 LQKENI. Trimming shortened V by 3 bases and J by 4 bases, and 7 bases separated the two germline ends. CDR3 size: 13 residues. The CDR3 sequence: CASSPQSGNTIYF. CDR3 DNA sequence: TGTGCCAGCTCACCCCAGTCCGGAAACACCATATATTTT. Full variable domain (rest looked up from reference TRBV18 and TRBJ1-3): NAGVMQNPRHLVRRRGQEARLRCSPMKGHSHVYWYRQLPEEGLKFMVYLQKENIIDESGMPKERFSAEFPKEGPSILRIQQVVRGDSAAYFCASSPQSGNTIYFGEGSWLTVV.

The chain couples TRBV4-3 to TRBJ2-1; 8 bases agree with TRBD2. The CDR3 spans 16 residues. Germline CDR1 reads LGHNA; CDR2 reads YSLEER. The ends lost 0 bases at V and 4 bases at J; junction bases unmatched: 5. CDR3 in DNA: TGCGCCAGCAGCCAAGAGGGACTAGGGGATTACAATGAGCAGTTCTTC. It codes for CASSQEGLGDYNEQFF.

This clone was seen a few times. This chain links TRBV6-1 with TRBJ1-1; perhaps TRBD1 as D (5 bases). V gave up 3 bases and J gave up 0 bases, with 17 bases separating them. From germline, CDR1 is MNHNS and CDR2 SASEGT. This CDR3 spans 17 amino acids. In nucleotides, the CDR3 is TGTGCCAGCAGTGACCGGGGACTGAGCTACCTGAACACTGAAGCTTTCTTT. Translation: CASSDRGLSYLNTEAFF.

The sample holds one count of this clone. The chain carries TRBV2 and TRBJ2-7; TRBD1 is a possible D gene (5 bases). V shed 7 bases and J shed 3 bases, with 13 bases lying between them. CDR3 size: 13 residues. Germline CDR1 is SNHLY and CDR2 is FYNNEI. The CDR3 nucleotides are TGTGCCAGCATCCCAAGGGGTAGCTACGAGCAGTACTTC. It specifies CASIPRGSYEQYF.

J is TRBJ1-3 and V is TRBV15; the match to TRBD1 covers 7 bases. The ends lost 6 bases at V and 2 bases at J; junction bases unmatched: 4. Germline loops: CDR1 LNHNV, CDR2 YYDKDF (reference sequence). CDR3 size: 14 residues. In DNA, the CDR3 is TGTGCCACCAGACCTGACAGGGCTGGAAACACCATATATTTT. As protein: CATRPDRAGNTIYF.

This chain uses TRBV4-3 with TRBJ2-1; 9 bases are shared with TRBD2. The trim removed 4 bases at V and 7 bases at J, leaving 17 bases unmatched. CDR1 and CDR2 from the germline V gene are LGHNA and YSLEER. The length of the CDR3 is 18 residues. The CDR3 is CASSLMNLAGLANNEQFF. The CDR3 nucleotides read TGCGCCAGCAGCCTTATGAACCTTGCGGGACTAGCCAATAATGAGCAGTTCTTC.

The V and J genes are TRBV19 and TRBJ1-2, with 10 bases aligning to TRBD1. J gave up 2 bases and V 11 bases, and 17 bases lay outside the gene matches. CDR1 LNHDA and CDR2 SQIVND come from the germline V gene (reference sequence). The CDR3 runs to 17 residues. The CDR3 protein is CASNPYRDRGRNYGYTF. CDR3 DNA: TGTGCCTCAAATCCGTACCGGGACAGGGGAAGAAACTATGGCTACACCTTC. The entire variable domain, with the rest obtained from reference TRBV19 and TRBJ1-2, is as follows: DGGITQSPKYLFRKEGQNVTLSCEQNLNHDAMYWYRQDPGQGLRLIYYSQIVNDFQKGDIAEGYSVSREKKESFPLTVTSAQKNPTAFYLCASNPYRDRGRNYGYTFGSGTRLTVV.

The chain is built from TRBV6-5 and TRBJ1-1, with D tentatively TRBD1 (5 bases). Germline CDR1 reads MNHEY; CDR2 reads SVGAGI. The length of the CDR3 is 13 residues. Trimming left V 5 bases short and J 1 base short, with 8 bases between. CDR3 sequence (DNA): TGTGCCAGCAGTACTACAGGGAACACTGAAGCTTTCTTT. Its translation is CASSTTGNTEAFF.

V usage is TRBV5-8 and J usage is TRBJ1-4; no firm D call. CDR3 length: 15 amino acids. V was cut by 4 bases and J by 7 bases, with 17 bases left in between. CDR1 is SGHTS and CDR2 is YDEGEE in the germline V gene. CDR3 bases: TGTGCCAGCAGCCCGGACCGGGTCGCGGGTGAAAAACTGTTTTTT. Protein: CASSPDRVAGEKLFF.

The sample holds one count of this clone. The chain uses TRBV2 and TRBJ1-5; tentatively, D is TRBD1 (5 bases). Trimming shortened V by 10 bases and J by 8 bases, and 18 bases separated the two germline ends. This CDR3 is built from 13 residues. CDR1 is SNHLY and CDR2 is FYNNEI in the germline V gene. The DNA of the CDR3 is TGTGCCACCTCTTCGGAAGTAGGGGAGCCCCAGCATTTT. Protein product: CATSSEVGEPQHF. The full variable domain, with the rest looked up from reference TRBV2 and TRBJ1-5, is EPEVTQTPSHQVTQMGQEVILRCVPISNHLYFYWYRQILGQKVEFLVSFYNNEISEKSEIFDDQFSVERPDGSNFTLKIRSTKLEDSAMYFCATSSEVGEPQHFGDGTRLSIL.

The V gene is TRBV11-2, the J gene TRBJ2-7; 9 nucleotides match TRBD2. J was trimmed by 5 bases and V by 0 bases; bases with no gene match: 5. CDR1 SGHAT and CDR2 FQNNGV come from the germline V gene. The CDR3 is 15 amino acids. The CDR3 sequence: CASSLDWLAGDEQYF. CDR3 coding DNA: TGTGCCAGCAGCTTAGATTGGTTAGCGGGGGACGAGCAGTACTTC.

The rearrangement uses TRBV30 and TRBJ2-3; 7 nucleotides align to TRBD1. Germline V CDR1 and CDR2: GTSNPN, SVGIG (reference sequence). The CDR3 sequence is 15 residues long. Germline trimming cut 0 bases from V and 6 bases from J; bases unmatched to any gene: 9. As DNA, the CDR3 is TGTGCCTGGAGTGTAGAGGGGACAGCCGGGGATACGCAGTATTTT. Protein product: CAWSVEGTAGDTQYF.

The V and J genes are TRBV6-5 and TRBJ1-1; D might be TRBD1 (6 bases). This CDR3 spans 14 amino acids. V lost 4 bases and J lost 8, with 17 bases in between. Looked up from germline, CDR1 is MNHEY and CDR2 is SVGAGI. Here the CDR3 DNA reads TGTGCCAGCAGTTTAGACAGGCCTCCTGGGGAAGCTTTCTTT. This translates into CASSLDRPPGEAFF.

This clone was recorded only once. The chain is built from TRBV19 and TRBJ1-3; D is unclear. The CDR3 runs 14 residues. Germline V CDR1 and CDR2: LNHDA, SQIVND (reference sequence). V dropped 7 bases and J dropped 4 bases, with 14 bases sitting between them. In DNA form, the CDR3 reads TGTGCCAGTACTCCCGGGTTTCCCGGAAACACCATATATTTT. This codes for CASTPGFPGNTIYF. Complete variable domain (other parts from reference TRBV19 and TRBJ1-3): DGGITQSPKYLFRKEGQNVTLSCEQNLNHDAMYWYRQDPGQGLRLIYYSQIVNDFQKGDIAEGYSVSREKKESFPLTVTSAQKNPTAFYLCASTPGFPGNTIYFGEGSWLTVV.

The gene calls are TRBV25-1 and TRBJ1-4; TRBD1 might be the D (6 bases). Germline lookup yields CDR1 MGHDK and CDR2 SYGVNS. V was cut by 2 bases and J by 7 bases, with 14 bases left in between. The CDR3 length is 15 residues. The CDR3, as DNA: TGTGCCAGCAGTGAACTAACCGGGACACCTGAAAAACTGTTTTTT. This encodes CASSELTGTPEKLFF.

V and J are TRBV6-6 and TRBJ1-1; 10 nucleotides agree with TRBD1. The trim removed 7 bases at V and 5 bases at J, leaving 7 bases unmatched. Germline assignment: CDR1 MNHNY and CDR2 SVGAGI (reference sequence). The CDR3 has 14 residues. The CDR3 spells CASTPGQGRTEAFF. The CDR3 nucleotides are TGTGCCAGCACCCCGGGACAGGGGAGGACTGAAGCTTTCTTT.

CDR3 sequence (DNA): TGTGCCAGCAGTGACCCTACTAGCGGGGGTTACAATGAGCAGTTCTTC. Translation gives CASSDPTSGGYNEQFF. The J gene is TRBJ2-1, the V gene TRBV25-1; 11 nucleotides match TRBD2. The germline V gene encodes CDR1 MGHDK and CDR2 SYGVNS. The CDR3 is made up of 16 amino acids. V lost 3 bases, J lost 4 bases, and 5 bases stayed unmatched.

This rearrangement joins TRBV2 to TRBJ2-1; 7 bases map to TRBD1. V shed 5 bases, J shed 5 bases, and the junction held 3 bases outside the gene matches. Germline lookup yields CDR1 SNHLY and CDR2 FYNNEI. The CDR3 sequence is 13 residues long. In nucleotides, the CDR3 is TGTGCCAGCAGTCTGGACAGGAACAATGAGCAGTTCTTC. Residues: CASSLDRNNEQFF.

This chain joins TRBV5-6 and TRBJ1-4; D gene uncertain. In germline, CDR1 is SGHDT, CDR2 YYEEEE. V lost 0 bases and J 7 bases, leaving 13 bases between the germline ends. The CDR3 spans 15 residues. CDR3 amino acids: CASSLGRAVIEKLFF. As DNA, the CDR3 is TGTGCCAGCAGCTTGGGGAGGGCAGTTATTGAAAAACTGTTTTTT.

The rearrangement uses TRBV28 and TRBJ2-2; the match to TRBD1 covers 11 bases. CDR3 length: 18 amino acids. J was trimmed by 4 bases and V by 8 bases; bases with no gene match: 15. Per the germline V gene, CDR1 is MDHEN and CDR2 is SYDVKM. This CDR3 reads CASLIEGPGTGGTGELFF. CDR3 nucleotides: TGTGCCAGCTTAATCGAAGGGCCCGGGACAGGGGGCACCGGGGAGCTGTTTTTT.

This clone appeared a single time. J is TRBJ2-1 and V is TRBV7-8; TRBD2 is a possible D gene (6 bases). The CDR3 loop spans 16 amino acids. Germline-derived CDR1 and CDR2 are SGHVS and FQNEAQ. V was shortened by 3 bases and J by 0 bases, with 12 bases between the two germline ends. This CDR3 reads CASSFAGFSSYNEQFF. CDR3 nucleotide sequence: TGTGCCAGCAGCTTCGCGGGGTTTAGCTCCTACAATGAGCAGTTCTTC.

This clone was seen a handful of times. The chain joins TRBV10-2 to TRBJ2-7; D might be TRBD1 (6 bases). In germline, CDR1 is WSHSY, CDR2 SAAADI. V shed 6 bases and J shed 3 bases, with 9 bases lying between them. The CDR3 runs 12 residues. CDR3 in amino acids: CASSRTDYEQYF. In DNA form, the CDR3 reads TGCGCCAGCAGCAGGACAGACTACGAGCAGTACTTC.

The rearrangement joins TRBV3-1 (or the pseudogene TRBV3-2) to TRBJ2-7; TRBD1 aligns across 7 bases. CDR3 size: 15 residues. Germline loops: CDR1 LGHDT, CDR2 YNNKEL (reference sequence). J lost 0 bases, V lost 4 bases, and 6 bases had no gene match. In DNA form, the CDR3 reads TGTGCCAGCAGCCCATGGGACAGAGACTCCTACGAGCAGTACTTC. It translates to CASSPWDRDSYEQYF.

J is TRBJ2-3 and V is TRBV4-1, with D possibly matching TRBD2 (6 bases). The V end lost 3 bases, the J end lost 6 bases, and 22 bases lay between the germline ends. Germline CDR1 MGHRA, CDR2 YSYEKL. The CDR3 totals 17 residues. CDR3 residues: CASSQHRLGSPADTQYF. DNA for the CDR3: TGCGCCAGCAGCCAGCATCGACTAGGGAGCCCCGCCGATACGCAGTATTTT.

The CDR3 sequence: CATSDPAGGVGEQFF. DNA of the CDR3: TGTGCCACCAGTGACCCTGCGGGTGGGGTCGGTGAGCAGTTCTTC. The chain couples TRBV24-1 to TRBJ2-1; maybe TRBD2 (5 bases). V shed 4 bases and J shed 9 bases, with 18 bases lying between them. This CDR3 region has 15 residues. Germline V gives CDR1 KGHDR, CDR2 SFDVKD.

The chain has TRBV5-4 and TRBJ2-7; 8 nucleotides line up with TRBD2. CDR3 size: 15 residues. The V and J ends lost 1 base and 3 bases, in that order; junction bases with no gene match: 6. The germline gives CDR1 SGHNT, CDR2 YYREEE (reference sequence). In nucleotides, the CDR3 is TGTGCCAGCAGCTTGTGGGCGGGGGGAGGCTACGAGCAGTACTTC. Translated: CASSLWAGGGYEQYF.

Concerning this clone: Other DNA sequences within the sample encode an identical CDR3. The genes are TRBV7-2 and TRBJ1-1; unclear D gene. The length of the CDR3 is 14 residues. V was cut by 1 base and J by 1 base, with 7 bases left in between. CDR1 and CDR2 (germline): SGHTA, FQGNSA. CDR3 nucleotides: TGTGCCAGCAGCTTAGGAGGGCCGAACACTGAAGCTTTCTTT. Translation: CASSLGGPNTEAFF.